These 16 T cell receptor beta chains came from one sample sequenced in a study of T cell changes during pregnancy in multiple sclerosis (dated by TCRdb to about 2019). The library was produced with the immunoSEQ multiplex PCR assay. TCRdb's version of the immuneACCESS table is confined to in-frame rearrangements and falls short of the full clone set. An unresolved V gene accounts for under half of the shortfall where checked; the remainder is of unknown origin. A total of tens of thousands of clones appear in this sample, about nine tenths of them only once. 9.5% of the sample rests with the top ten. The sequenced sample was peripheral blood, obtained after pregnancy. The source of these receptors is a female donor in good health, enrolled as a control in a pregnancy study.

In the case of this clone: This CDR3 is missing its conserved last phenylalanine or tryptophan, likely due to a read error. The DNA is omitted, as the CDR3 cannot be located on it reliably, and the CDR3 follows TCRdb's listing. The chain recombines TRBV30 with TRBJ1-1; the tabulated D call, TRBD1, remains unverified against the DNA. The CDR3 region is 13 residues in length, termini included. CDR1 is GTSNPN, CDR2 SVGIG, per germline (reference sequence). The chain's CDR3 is CAWTTSRSLAGTV.

The CDR3 loop is CASSLAEARGYTF. CDR3 coding DNA: TGTGCCAGCAGCTTAGCTGAGGCCCGGGGCTACACCTTC. The rearrangement links TRBV7-9 to TRBJ1-2; D gene ambiguous. Germline CDR1 SEHNR, CDR2 FQNEAQ (reference sequence). The CDR3 spans 13 residues. V was cut by 0 bases and J by 8 bases, with 10 bases left in between.

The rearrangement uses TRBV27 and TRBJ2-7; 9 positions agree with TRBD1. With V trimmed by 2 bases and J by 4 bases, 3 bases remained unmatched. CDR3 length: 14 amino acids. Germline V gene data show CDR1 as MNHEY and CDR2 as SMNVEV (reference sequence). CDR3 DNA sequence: TGTGCCAGCAGTTTAGACAGGGGGTGGTACGAGCAGTACTTC. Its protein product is CASSLDRGWYEQYF.

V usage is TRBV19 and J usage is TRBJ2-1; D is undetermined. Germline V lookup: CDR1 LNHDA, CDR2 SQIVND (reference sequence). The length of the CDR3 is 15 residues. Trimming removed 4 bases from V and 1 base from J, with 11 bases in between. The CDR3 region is CASSKKSGSYNEQFF. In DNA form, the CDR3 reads TGTGCCAGTAGTAAAAAGTCAGGATCCTACAATGAGCAGTTCTTC.

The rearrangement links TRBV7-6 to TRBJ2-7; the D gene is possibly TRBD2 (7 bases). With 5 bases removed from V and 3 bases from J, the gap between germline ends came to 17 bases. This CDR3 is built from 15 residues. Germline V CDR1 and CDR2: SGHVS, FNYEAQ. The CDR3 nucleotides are TGTGCCAGCAGCCCAGGGGCGGGAGACGGCTACGAGCAGTACTTC. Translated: CASSPGAGDGYEQYF.

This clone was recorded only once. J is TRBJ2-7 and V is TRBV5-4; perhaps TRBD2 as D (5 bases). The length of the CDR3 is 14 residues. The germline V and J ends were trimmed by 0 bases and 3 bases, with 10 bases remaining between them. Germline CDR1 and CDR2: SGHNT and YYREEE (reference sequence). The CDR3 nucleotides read TGTGCCAGCAGCTTGGCCGGAGGAGGCTACGAGCAGTACTTC. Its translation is CASSLAGGGYEQYF.

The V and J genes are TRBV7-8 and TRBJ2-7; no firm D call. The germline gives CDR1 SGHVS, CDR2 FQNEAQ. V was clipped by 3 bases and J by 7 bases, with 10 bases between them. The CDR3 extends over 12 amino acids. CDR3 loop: CASSFFSGEQYF. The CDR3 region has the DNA TGTGCCAGCAGCTTTTTTTCCGGGGAGCAGTACTTC.

Written as DNA, the CDR3 is TGCAGCGTTTTGGGGACAGGGGACTCTACTAACTATGGCTACACCTTC. Amino acid sequence: CSVLGTGDSTNYGYTF. The chain employs TRBV29-1 and TRBJ1-2, with TRBD1 matching 10 bases. The V gene end was trimmed by 5 bases and the J gene end by 0 bases; junction bases not matched to a gene: 9. Germline V lookup: CDR1 SQVTM, CDR2 ANQGSEA. This CDR3 comprises 16 residues.

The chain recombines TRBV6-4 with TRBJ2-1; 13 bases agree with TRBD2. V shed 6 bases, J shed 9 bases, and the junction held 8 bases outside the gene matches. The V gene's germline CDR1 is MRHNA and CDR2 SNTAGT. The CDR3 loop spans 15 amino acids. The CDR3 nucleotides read TGTGCCAGCAGCGCGACTAGCGGGGGGCGAGGTGAGCAGTTCTTC. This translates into CASSATSGGRGEQFF.

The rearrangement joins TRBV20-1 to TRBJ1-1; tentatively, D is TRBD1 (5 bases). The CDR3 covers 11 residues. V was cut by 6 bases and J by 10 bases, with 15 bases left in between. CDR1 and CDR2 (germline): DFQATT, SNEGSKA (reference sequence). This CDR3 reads CSASDGGGAFF. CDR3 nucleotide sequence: TGCAGTGCCTCCGACGGGGGGGGAGCTTTCTTT.

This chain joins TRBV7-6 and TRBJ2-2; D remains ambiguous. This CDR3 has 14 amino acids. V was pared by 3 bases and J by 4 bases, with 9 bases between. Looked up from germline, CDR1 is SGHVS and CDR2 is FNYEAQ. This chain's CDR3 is CASSFPSGTGELFF. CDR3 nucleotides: TGTGCCAGCAGCTTCCCGTCCGGCACCGGGGAGCTGTTTTTT. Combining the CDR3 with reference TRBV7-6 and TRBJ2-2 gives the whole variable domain GAGVSQSPRYKVTKRGQDVALRCDPISGHVSLYWYRQALGQGPEFLTYFNYEAQQDKSGLPNDRFSAERPEGSISTLTIQRTEQRDSAMYRCASSFPSGTGELFFGEGSRLTVL.

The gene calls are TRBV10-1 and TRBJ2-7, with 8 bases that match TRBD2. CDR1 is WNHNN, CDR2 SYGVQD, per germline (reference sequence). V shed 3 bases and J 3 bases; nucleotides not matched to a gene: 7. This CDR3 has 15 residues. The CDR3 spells CASSDGGGPDYEQYF. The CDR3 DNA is TGCGCCAGCAGTGACGGCGGGGGGCCTGACTACGAGCAGTACTTC.

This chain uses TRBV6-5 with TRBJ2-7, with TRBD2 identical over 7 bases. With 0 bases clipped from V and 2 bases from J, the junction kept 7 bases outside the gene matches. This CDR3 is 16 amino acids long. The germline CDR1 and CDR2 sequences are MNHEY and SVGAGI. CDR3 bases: TGTGCCAGCAGTTACTCGATCGGGGGAGGGCCCTACGAGCAGTACTTC. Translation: CASSYSIGGGPYEQYF.

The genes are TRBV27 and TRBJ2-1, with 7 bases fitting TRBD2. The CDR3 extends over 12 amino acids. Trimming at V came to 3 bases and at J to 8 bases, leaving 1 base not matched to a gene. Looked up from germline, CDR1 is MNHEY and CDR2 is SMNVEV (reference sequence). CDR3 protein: CASSFLADEQFF. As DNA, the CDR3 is TGTGCCAGCAGTTTCCTAGCGGATGAGCAGTTCTTC.

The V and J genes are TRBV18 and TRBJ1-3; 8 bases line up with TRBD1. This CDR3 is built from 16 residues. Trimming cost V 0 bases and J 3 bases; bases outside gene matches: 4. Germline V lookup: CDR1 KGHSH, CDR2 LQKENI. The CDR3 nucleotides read TGTGCCAGCTCACCACCGTTTACAGGGGGTGGAAACACCATATATTTT. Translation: CASSPPFTGGGNTIYF.

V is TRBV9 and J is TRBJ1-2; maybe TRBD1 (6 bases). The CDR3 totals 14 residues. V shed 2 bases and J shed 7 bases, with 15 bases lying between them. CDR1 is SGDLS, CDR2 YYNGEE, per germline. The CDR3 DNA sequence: TGTGCCAGCAGCGTGGGCGGAATAGGGGGTGGCTACACCTTC. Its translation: CASSVGGIGGGYTF.